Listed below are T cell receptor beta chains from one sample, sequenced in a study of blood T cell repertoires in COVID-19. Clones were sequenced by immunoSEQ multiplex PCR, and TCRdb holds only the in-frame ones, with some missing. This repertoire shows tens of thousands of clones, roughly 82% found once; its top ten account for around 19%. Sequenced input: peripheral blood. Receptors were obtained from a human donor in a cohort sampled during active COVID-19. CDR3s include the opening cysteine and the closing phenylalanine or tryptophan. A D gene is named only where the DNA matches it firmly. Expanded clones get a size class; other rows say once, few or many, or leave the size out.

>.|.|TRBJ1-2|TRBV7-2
CASSPTEGWGYTF
TGTGCCAGCAGCCCCACTGAGGGCTGGGGCTACACCTTC
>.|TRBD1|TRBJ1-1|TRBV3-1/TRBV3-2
CASSPDRDPEAFF
TGTGCCAGCAGTCCAGACAGGGACCCTGAAGCTTTCTTT
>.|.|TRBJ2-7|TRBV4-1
CASSLQRTQGPSYEQYF
TGCGCCAGCAGCCTCCAGAGAACACAGGGACCCTCCTACGAGCAGTACTTC
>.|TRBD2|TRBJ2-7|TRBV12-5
CASGWEGPPSYEQYF
TGTGCTAGTGGTTGGGAGGGCCCGCCTTCCTACGAGCAGTACTTC
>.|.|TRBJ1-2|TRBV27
CASSLGQNYGYTF
TGTGCCAGCAGTCTCGGACAGAACTATGGCTACACCTTC
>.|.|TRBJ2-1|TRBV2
CASVRYARDYNEQFF
TGTGCCAGCGTGAGATACGCCAGGGATTACAATGAGCAGTTCTTC
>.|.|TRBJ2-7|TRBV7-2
CASSLDLASVEQYF
TGTGCCAGCAGCTTAGATCTAGCGTCGGTTGAGCAGTACTTC
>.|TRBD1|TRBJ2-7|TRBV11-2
CASSSTGSREQYF
TGTGCCAGCAGCTCGACAGGGTCCCGCGAGCAGTACTTC
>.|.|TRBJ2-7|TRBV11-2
CASSLLAGEQYF
TGTGCCAGCAGCCTACTAGCAGGCGAGCAGTACTTC
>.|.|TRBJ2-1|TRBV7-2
CASTLWRGPDNEQFF
TGTGCCAGCACACTATGGCGGGGGCCCGACAATGAGCAGTTCTTC
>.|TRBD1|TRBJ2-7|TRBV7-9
CASSTSGTGGYEQYF
TGTGCCAGCAGCACGTCCGGGACAGGGGGGTACGAGCAGTACTTC
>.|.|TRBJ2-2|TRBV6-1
CASSGTGHANTGELFF
TGTGCCAGCAGTGGAACAGGGCACGCGAACACCGGGGAGCTGTTTTTT
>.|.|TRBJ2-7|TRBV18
CASSPETGPYEQYF
TGTGCCAGCTCACCGGAGACAGGCCCCTACGAGCAGTACTTC
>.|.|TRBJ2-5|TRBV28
CASSLKTGWRETQYF
TGTGCCAGCAGCCTTAAAACAGGGTGGCGAGAGACCCAGTACTTC
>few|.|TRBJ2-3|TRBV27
CARHVGRKDTQYF
TGTGCCAGACACGTGGGGAGAAAAGATACGCAGTATTTT
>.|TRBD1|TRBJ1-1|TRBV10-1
CASRGTGTRF
TGCGCCAGCAGAGGGACAGGGACGCGCTTT
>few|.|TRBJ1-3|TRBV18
CASSREVVGNTIYF
TGTGCCAGCTCACGGGAGGTCGTGGGAAACACCATATATTTT
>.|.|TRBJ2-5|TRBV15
CATSRDPAGETQYF
TGTGCCACCAGCAGAGATCCGGCAGGAGAGACCCAGTACTTC
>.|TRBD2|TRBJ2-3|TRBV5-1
CASMRGGSTDTQYF
TGCGCCAGCATGCGCGGGGGGAGCACAGATACGCAGTATTTT
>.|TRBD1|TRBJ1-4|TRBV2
CATGGQGREKLFF
TGTGCCACCGGAGGACAGGGTAGAGAAAAACTGTTTTTT
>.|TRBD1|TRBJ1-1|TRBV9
CASSVEVGQGQNTEAFF
TGTGCCAGCAGCGTAGAGGTGGGACAGGGTCAGAACACTGAAGCTTTCTTT
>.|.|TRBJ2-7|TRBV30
CAWSGQGHEQYF
TGTGCCTGGAGTGGTCAGGGCCACGAGCAGTACTTC
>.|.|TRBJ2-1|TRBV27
CASSLSLPGINEQFF
TGTGCCAGCAGTTTATCCCTCCCGGGAATTAATGAGCAGTTCTTC
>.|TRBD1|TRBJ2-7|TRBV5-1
CASRERDSLTYEQYF
TGCGCCAGCAGGGAAAGGGACAGTCTTACCTACGAGCAGTACTTC
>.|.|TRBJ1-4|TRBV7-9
CALERGATNEKLFF
TGTGCCCTGGAGCGGGGCGCGACTAATGAAAAACTGTTTTTT
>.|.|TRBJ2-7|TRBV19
CASRSGPDSYEQYF
TGTGCCAGTAGAAGCGGGCCAGACTCCTACGAGCAGTACTTC
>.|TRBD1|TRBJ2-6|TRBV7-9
CASSPTGELSGANVLTF
TGTGCCAGCAGCCCGACAGGGGAGCTATCTGGGGCCAACGTCCTGACTTTC
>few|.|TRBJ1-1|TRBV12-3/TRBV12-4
CASVGGSTEAFF
TGTGCCAGCGTGGGAGGGTCCACTGAAGCTTTCTTT
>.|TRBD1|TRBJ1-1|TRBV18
CASSLPGQGAGLAEAFF
TGTGCCAGCTCACTTCCGGGACAGGGGGCTGGTTTGGCTGAAGCTTTCTTT
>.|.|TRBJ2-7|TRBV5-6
CASSFYSSYEQYF
TGTGCCAGCAGCTTTTACAGCTCCTACGAGCAGTACTTC
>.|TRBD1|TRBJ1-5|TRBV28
CASSPARDSVFPQHF
TGTGCCAGCAGTCCCGCCCGGGACAGCGTTTTCCCCCAGCATTTT
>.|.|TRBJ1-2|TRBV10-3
CATTFGRDGYTF
TGTGCCACAACATTCGGGAGGGATGGCTACACCTTC
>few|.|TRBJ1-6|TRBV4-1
CASSQDPVNSPLHF
TGCGCCAGCAGCCAAGATCCCGTAAATTCACCCCTCCACTTT
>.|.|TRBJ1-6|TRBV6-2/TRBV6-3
CASSYVSSPLHF
TGTGCCAGCAGTTACGTATCTTCACCCCTCCACTTT
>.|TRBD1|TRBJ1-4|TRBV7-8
CASSLEQGGRKLFF
TGTGCCAGCAGCTTAGAACAGGGGGGTCGAAAACTGTTTTTT
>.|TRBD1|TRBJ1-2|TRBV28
CASSLVQGIHTF
TGTGCCAGCAGTTTAGTACAGGGGATCCACACCTTC
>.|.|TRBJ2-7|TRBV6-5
CASRPTVHEQYF
TGTGCCAGCAGACCGACTGTCCACGAGCAGTACTTC
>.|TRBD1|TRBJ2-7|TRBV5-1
CASSSRTGIYEQYF
TGCGCCAGCAGCTCCCGGACAGGGATCTACGAGCAGTACTTC
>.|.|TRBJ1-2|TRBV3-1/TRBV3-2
CASSQESTESMGYTF
TGTGCCAGCAGCCAAGAAAGTACAGAAAGTATGGGCTACACCTTC
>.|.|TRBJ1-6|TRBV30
CAWSATGIWNSPLHF
TGTGCCTGGAGTGCGACGGGGATTTGGAATTCACCCCTCCACTTT
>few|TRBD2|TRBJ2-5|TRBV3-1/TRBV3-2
CASSPSATSGGRAQYF
TGTGCCAGCAGCCCTTCAGCGACTAGCGGAGGGAGGGCCCAGTACTTC
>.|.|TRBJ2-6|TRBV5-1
CASSFQNSGANVLTF
TGCGCCAGCAGCTTCCAGAACTCTGGGGCCAACGTCCTGACTTTC
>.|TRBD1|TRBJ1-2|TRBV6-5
CASSSGGTGYTF
TGTGCCAGCAGCTCAGGGGGCACTGGCTACACCTTC
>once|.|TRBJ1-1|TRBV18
CASSRSWGLNTEAFF
TGTGCCAGCTCACGGAGTTGGGGGCTGAACACTGAAGCTTTCTTT
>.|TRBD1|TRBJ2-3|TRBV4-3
CASSHSQGDTQYF
TGCGCCAGCAGCCACTCACAGGGGGATACGCAGTATTTT
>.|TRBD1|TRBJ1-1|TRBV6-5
CASSYTPTGITEAFF
TGTGCCAGCAGTTACACACCGACAGGGATCACTGAAGCTTTCTTT
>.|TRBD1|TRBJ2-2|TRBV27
CASSFGTGRTGELFF
TGTGCCAGCAGTTTCGGGACAGGGCGTACCGGGGAGCTGTTTTTT
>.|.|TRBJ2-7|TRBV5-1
CASSRRDSYEQYF
TGCGCCAGCAGCCGGAGGGATTCCTACGAGCAGTACTTC